The 18 T cell receptor beta chains in this list originate from one sample, sequenced in a study of vaccination effects on CD4 cells after COVID-19. These receptors' targets are unknown. Pools of viral peptides were used by the ViraFEST assay to expand antigen-specific CD4+ T cells ahead of sequencing. With roughly 9 days of culture completed, CD4+ T cells were isolated. Each vaccine recipient was nucleocapsid antibody negative and had no prior SARS-CoV-2 infection. TCRdb keeps only in-frame clones here, not all; method: immunoSEQ multiplex PCR. The profile shows 55,000 to 75,000 clones, approximately 70% of them singletons. This specimen was CD4+ T cells from PBMCs cultured with HCoV-OC43 spike peptides, taken before COVID-19 vaccination. Subset denoted: HCoV-OC43 spike overlapping peptide pool stimulation. Every receptor here comes from a human donor who received a COVID-19 vaccine.

V is TRBV5-1 and J is TRBJ2-5; D is unresolved. V dropped 3 bases and J dropped 5 bases, with 8 bases sitting between them. Per germline, CDR1 SGHRS and CDR2 YFSETQ. The CDR3 loop spans 12 amino acids. CDR3 coding DNA: TGCGCCAGCAGCTGGCCGAGTGAGACCCAGTACTTC. This encodes CASSWPSETQYF.

V and J are TRBV5-4 and TRBJ1-3, with D hard to call. V was trimmed by 2 bases and J by 0 bases, leaving 6 bases between them. This CDR3 spans 14 amino acids. Germline V gene data show CDR1 as SGHNT and CDR2 as YYREEE (reference sequence). CDR3 sequence: CASSFGTSGNTIYF. In DNA, the CDR3 is TGTGCCAGCAGCTTCGGCACCTCTGGAAACACCATATATTTT. The full variable domain, completed using reference TRBV5-4 and TRBJ1-3, is ETGVTQSPTHLIKTRGQQVTLRCSSQSGHNTVSWYQQALGQGPQFIFQYYREEENGRGNFPPRFSGLQFPNYSSELNVNALELDDSALYLCASSFGTSGNTIYFGEGSWLTVV.

The gene calls are TRBV5-1 and TRBJ2-5, with 9 positions matching TRBD2. J lost 5 bases, V lost 4 bases, and 6 bases had no gene match. The CDR3 totals 14 residues. CDR1 and CDR2 from the germline V gene are SGHRS and YFSETQ. CDR3 coding DNA: TGCGCCAGCAGCGGCGGGGGGGCCGGGGAGACCCAGTACTTC. It is translated as CASSGGGAGETQYF. The complete variable domain, with remaining parts taken from reference TRBV5-1 and TRBJ2-5, reads KAGVTQTPRYLIKTRGQQVTLSCSPISGHRSVSWYQQTPGQGLQFLFEYFSETQRNKGNFPGRFSGRQFSNSRSEMNVSTLELGDSALYLCASSGGGAGETQYFGPGTRLLVL.

The chain couples TRBV6-2 or TRBV6-3 to TRBJ1-1; 12 nucleotides match TRBD1. The CDR3 has 16 amino acids. V was pared by 4 bases and J by 4 bases, with 7 bases of the junction left unmatched. The germline gives CDR1 MNHEY, CDR2 SVGEGT. The CDR3 loop reads CASSSRDRGLATEAFF. The CDR3 DNA sequence: TGTGCCAGCAGTTCCCGGGACAGGGGGCTGGCCACTGAAGCTTTCTTT.

A single count supports this clone. V and J are TRBV5-1 and TRBJ2-5, with D possibly called TRBD1 or TRBD2 (5 bases each). V was pared by 4 bases and J by 2 bases, with 15 bases between. The germline CDR1 and CDR2 sequences are SGHRS and YFSETQ. CDR3 length equals 15 residues. Here the CDR3 reads CASSPTSGAQETQYF. CDR3 nucleotide sequence: TGCGCCAGCAGCCCTACCTCCGGGGCTCAAGAGACCCAGTACTTC.

The chain joins TRBV5-1 to TRBJ2-7; TRBD1 matches 8 bases. With 4 bases clipped from V and 6 bases from J, the junction kept 9 bases outside the gene matches. Germline lookup yields CDR1 SGHRS and CDR2 YFSETQ. This CDR3 is 14 amino acids long. CDR3 nucleotide sequence: TGCGCCAGCAGCCCTGATGGACAGGGCTTCGAGCAGTACGTC. Protein sequence: CASSPDGQGFEQYV.

The chain couples TRBV5-1 to TRBJ2-3, with TRBD2 matching over 9 bases. The CDR3 length is 17 residues. CDR1 and CDR2 from the germline V gene are SGHRS and YFSETQ. The V and J ends lost 0 bases and 0 bases, in that order; junction bases with no gene match: 5. The CDR3 DNA follows: TGCGCCAGCAGCTTGGGGTTAGCGGGGGATAGCACAGATACGCAGTATTTT. Translation gives CASSLGLAGDSTDTQYF.

The rearrangement links TRBV6-2 or TRBV6-3 to TRBJ1-5; no definite D call. V lost 3 bases and J 5 bases, leaving 14 bases between the germline ends. Germline values: CDR1 MNHEY, CDR2 SVGEGT. This CDR3 spans 15 amino acids. The CDR3 sequence: CASSYEIAYDQPQHF. The DNA of the CDR3 is TGTGCCAGCAGTTATGAGATCGCCTATGATCAGCCCCAGCATTTT.

This clone has only one observation. The rearrangement joins TRBV7-3 to TRBJ2-6; D is possibly TRBD1 (6 bases). From germline, CDR1 is SGHTA and CDR2 FQGTGA. V dropped 0 bases and J dropped 0 bases, with 6 bases sitting between them. The CDR3 sequence is 16 residues long. The CDR3 bases are TGTGCCAGCAGCTTAACGGGACACTCTGGGGCCAACGTCCTGACTTTC. Translation gives CASSLTGHSGANVLTF.

The table lists this clone with a few counts. The chain uses TRBV5-4 and TRBJ1-2; TRBD1 is a possible D gene (6 bases). The germline V and J ends were trimmed by 4 bases and 6 bases, with 13 bases remaining between them. Germline-derived CDR1 and CDR2 are SGHNT and YYREEE (reference sequence). This CDR3 contains 13 residues. The CDR3 nucleotides read TGTGCCAGCAGCCGGGACAATGGGAATGGCTACACCTTC. Translation gives CASSRDNGNGYTF. Variable domain in full (rest from reference TRBV5-4 and TRBJ1-2): ETGVTQSPTHLIKTRGQQVTLRCSSQSGHNTVSWYQQALGQGPQFIFQYYREEENGRGNFPPRFSGLQFPNYSSELNVNALELDDSALYLCASSRDNGNGYTFGSGTRLTVV.

This clone was found a few times. This chain connects TRBV9 to TRBJ2-2; D gene unclear. V shed 3 bases and J shed 0 bases, with 9 bases lying between them. CDR3 size: 15 residues. The germline V gene has CDR1 SGDLS and CDR2 YYNGEE. As DNA, the CDR3 is TGTGCCAGCAGCGCCCGGACCGCGAACACCGGGGAGCTGTTTTTT. Translation: CASSARTANTGELFF.

This clone was detected only a few times. This chain uses TRBV5-1 with TRBJ2-7; 11 bases line up with TRBD1. The CDR3 length is 12 residues. The junction had 1 base not matched to a gene; V was cut back by 5 bases and J by 6 bases. Germline CDR1 reads SGHRS; CDR2 reads YFSETQ. DNA for the CDR3: TGCGCCAGCAGGGGGACAGGGGGCGAGCAGTACGTC. It is translated as CASRGTGGEQYV.

This chain links TRBV27 with TRBJ2-2; D is uncertain. The CDR3 is 14 residues long. V dropped 2 bases and J dropped 1 base, with 5 bases sitting between them. Germline CDR1 and CDR2: MNHEY and SMNVEV (reference sequence). The DNA for the CDR3 is TGTGCCAGCAGTTTAAACAGGAACACCGGGGAGCTGTTTTTT. It yields the protein CASSLNRNTGELFF.

The chain is built from TRBV6-5 and TRBJ1-5; 7 bases line up with TRBD1. Trimming removed 6 bases from V and 3 bases from J; junction bases left unmatched: 8. CDR1 and CDR2 (germline): MNHEY, SVGAGI. The CDR3 runs 15 residues. This CDR3 is CASRYYRGNNQPQHF. CDR3 nucleotide sequence: TGTGCCAGCAGATATTACAGGGGCAACAATCAGCCCCAGCATTTT.

V usage is TRBV30 and J usage is TRBJ2-3; D possibly corresponds to TRBD1 (5 bases). The CDR3 length is 15 residues. CDR1 and CDR2 (germline): GTSNPN, SVGIG (reference sequence). The V gene lost 0 bases and the J gene lost 2 bases, with 12 bases spanning the gap. The DNA for the CDR3 is TGTGCCTGGAGTGTACAGACAGCGCTCACAGATACGCAGTATTTT. It codes for CAWSVQTALTDTQYF. The whole variable domain, filled in from reference TRBV30 and TRBJ2-3, reads SQTIHQWPATLVQPVGSPLSLECTVEGTSNPNLYWYRQAAGRGLQLLFYSVGIGQISSEVPQNLSASRPQDRQFILSSKKLLLSDSGFYLCAWSVQTALTDTQYFGPGTRLTVL.

The V call is TRBV3-1 (or the pseudogene TRBV3-2), the J call TRBJ1-1, with TRBD1 as a possible D gene (5 bases). CDR1 is LGHDT and CDR2 is YNNKEL in the germline V gene (reference sequence). V lost 2 bases and J 3 bases, leaving 13 bases between the germline ends. This CDR3 is built from 15 residues. The CDR3 DNA reads TGTGCCAGCAGCCAAACGGGGGGGAGATACACTGAAGCTTTCTTT. Translating it yields CASSQTGGRYTEAFF.

V and J are TRBV27 and TRBJ1-2; D is uncertain. The CDR3 loop spans 16 amino acids. CDR1 is MNHEY and CDR2 is SMNVEV in the germline V gene (reference sequence). The V gene lost 5 bases and the J gene lost 3 bases, with 19 bases spanning the gap. The CDR3 is CASSVLNRLADYGYTF. The CDR3, as DNA: TGTGCCAGCAGTGTATTGAATAGACTGGCCGACTATGGCTACACCTTC.

J is TRBJ2-5 and V is TRBV6-5; D could derive from TRBD1 or TRBD2 (6 bases each). CDR1 and CDR2 (germline): MNHEY, SVGAGI. This CDR3 has 16 residues. V gave up 0 bases and J gave up 5 bases, with 16 bases separating them. The CDR3 reads CASSYSMGRGPETQYF. The DNA for the CDR3 is TGTGCCAGCAGTTACTCGATGGGCCGGGGGCCCGAGACCCAGTACTTC.